This T cell receptor (beta chain) was observed in a study of tumor-infiltrating lymphocytes in oesophageal squamous cell carcinoma. CDR3 length equals 12 residues. CDR1 SSHAT and CDR2 FNYEAQ come from the germline V gene (reference sequence). By share of the sample, this clonotype is medium-sized. Germline is not matched at one junction end, which may reflect a read error. TCRdb re-called the PCR reads with MiXCR, one entry per CDR3 protein. The sample includes around 18,000 distinct CDR3 sequences, roughly 47% of them seen just once. The sample taken for sequencing was esophageal tumor tissue. The sequence was collected from a male donor with esophageal squamous cell carcinoma. This chain joins TRBV7-7 and TRBJ2-7; weak D call: TRBD1 (6 bases). The CDR3 region has the DNA TGTGCTAGCAGCAGGGGTTCGAGGGAGCAGTACTTC. Its translation: CASSRGSREQYF.